These T cell receptor beta chains were read from a single sample in a study of OX40 agonist ivuxolimab in advanced cancers. Some clones are missing from TCRdb's copy, which holds only in-frame ones; the method was immunoSEQ multiplex PCR. The sample has tens of thousands of clones; approximately 91% are singletons. Sequences were derived from CD4+ or CD8+ T cells sorted from blood, sampled in a trial of the OX40 agonist ivuxolimab. These receptors were collected from an adult with an advanced solid tumor such as melanoma, head and neck, liver or kidney cancer. The CDR3 runs from the conserved cysteine through the conserved F or W. D genes are given only for firm matches. Clone sizes are given selectively: once, few, many, or a class where the clone is expanded.

V	J	D	length	size	DNA	CDR3
TRBV30	TRBJ2-7	-	12	-	TGTGCCTCGGGACCCGGAGGGTACGAGCAGTACTTC	CASGPGGYEQYF
TRBV7-2	TRBJ2-5	-	15	-	TGTGCCAGCAGCTTAGCGTTATTAGGACAGCACCCCCAGTACTTC	CASSLALLGQHPQYF
TRBV6-1	TRBJ2-7	-	18	-	TGTGCCAGCAGTGAAGCAAGTTTCCGGGGGGCCCAAATCTACGAGCAGTACTTC	CASSEASFRGAQIYEQYF
TRBV6-6	TRBJ1-2	-	12	once	TGTGCCAGCAGTCTCTATGGCTACGGCTACACCTTC	CASSLYGYGYTF
TRBV27	TRBJ2-7	-	15	-	TGTGCCAGCAGTTTCGGACCATTGCGCGCCTACGAGCAGTACTTC	CASSFGPLRAYEQYF
TRBV7-9	TRBJ2-1	TRBD1	16	-	TGTGCCAGCAGCTTAGTATGGGACAGGGGTGTCAATGAGCAGTTCTTC	CASSLVWDRGVNEQFF
TRBV5-5	TRBJ1-5	TRBD1	16	-	TGTGCCAGCCAGGATCTGGACAGGGGTGGCAATCAGCCCCAGCATTTT	CASQDLDRGGNQPQHF
TRBV7-6	TRBJ2-5	TRBD1	17	-	TGTGCCAGCAGCTTAGCTGTGACAGGGGGCGCGCAAGAGACCCAGTACTTC	CASSLAVTGGAQETQYF
TRBV7-2	TRBJ1-4	-	15	-	TGTGCCAGCAGCCCTCAGGAGGGGCGAAGTGAAAAACTGTTTTTT	CASSPQEGRSEKLFF
TRBV7-2	TRBJ1-6	-	14	few	TGTGCCAGCAGCTTAGTGTCGGAAAATTCACCCCTCCACTTT	CASSLVSENSPLHF
TRBV21-1	TRBJ1-3	-	18	-	TGTGCCAGCAGCAAAAGGGTTCCCGATGGAGGCTCTGGAAACACCATATATTTT	CASSKRVPDGGSGNTIYF
TRBV5-1	TRBJ2-5	-	16	-	TGCGCCAGCAGCTTGTATACCGGGACCCAGGGAGAGACCCAGTACTTC	CASSLYTGTQGETQYF
TRBV5-1	TRBJ1-6	TRBD1	18	-	TGCGCCAGCAGCTTGCCGGACAGGGGGCGTGTGAAGAATTCACCCCTCCACTTT	CASSLPDRGRVKNSPLHF
TRBV7-3	TRBJ2-5	-	15	-	TGTGCCAGCAGCCCTACTTCCGGGAGCAAGGAGACCCAGTACTTC	CASSPTSGSKETQYF
TRBV6-1	TRBJ1-2	-	14	-	TGTGCCAGCAGTCTACAGGACGCTTCTTATGGCTACACCTTC	CASSLQDASYGYTF
TRBV6-5	TRBJ1-5	-	12	-	TGTGCCAGCAGTTCTTCCGCAGGGCCCCAGCATTTT	CASSSSAGPQHF
TRBV30	TRBJ1-2	-	14	-	TGTGCCTGGAGTGTGTGGGGGGAGGTCTATGGCTACACCTTC	CAWSVWGEVYGYTF